This record concerns one T cell receptor beta chain sequence. The sample comes from a study of shared clonotypes between healthy human individuals. J was trimmed by 8 bases and V by 11 bases; bases with no gene match: 14. The CDR3 spans 14 residues. Germline V gene lookup returns CDR1 LNHDA and CDR2 SQIVND (reference sequence). Libraries were prepared by immunoSEQ multiplex PCR; TCRdb keeps only in-frame clonotypes and omits some of them. Counted here are roughly 2.5 million clones, more than 80% occurring once; the ten biggest clones make up about 0.13%. Sequencing was done on a sample of naive CD4+ T cells sorted from blood. Regarding subset: CD45RA+ positively selected. V is TRBV19 and J is TRBJ2-1, with 8 bases aligning to TRBD2. The clonotype was recovered from a man younger than 35 in good health. The CDR3 spells CASTGGPILDEQFF. Here the CDR3 DNA reads TGTGCCTCCACGGGAGGGCCGATCTTAGATGAGCAGTTCTTC.